A selection of T cell receptor beta chains follows, all from one sample in a study of T cell responses to AZD1222 COVID-19 vaccine. Clones were sequenced by immunoSEQ multiplex PCR, and TCRdb holds only the in-frame ones, with some missing. The sample includes some 140,000 clones, more than 85% of them seen just once. This specimen was peripheral blood, taken on day 0 of AZD1222 vaccination. The receptors were gathered from an adult in good health. Both conserved end residues are part of each CDR3. The D gene is left open where the match is weak. Not all rows give a size; the values are once, few, many and, for expanded clones, a class.

d_call j_call clone_size v_call cdr3_aa cdr3_nt
NA TRBJ1-2 once TRBV9 CASSGPGIGTYGYTF TGTGCCAGCAGCGGCCCGGGGATTGGGACCTATGGCTACACCTTC
TRBD2 TRBJ2-1 NA TRBV6-1 CASSERRLAGENEQFF TGTGCCAGCAGTGAAAGGCGGCTAGCGGGGGAAAATGAGCAGTTCTTC
NA TRBJ1-2 NA TRBV2 CASSANAGVTYGYTF TGTGCCAGCAGCGCAAACGCGGGGGTTACCTATGGCTACACCTTC
TRBD2 TRBJ2-7 NA TRBV2 CASSERGLAGGYNEQYF TGTGCCAGCAGTGAAAGAGGACTAGCGGGAGGTTATAACGAGCAGTACTTC
NA TRBJ2-2 NA TRBV29-1 CSVLGQANTGELFF TGCAGCGTTTTGGGGCAGGCGAACACCGGGGAGCTGTTTTTT
TRBD1 TRBJ1-2 once TRBV11-2 CASRPPAQTGGEDGYTF TGTGCCAGCAGGCCCCCCGCCCAGACAGGGGGCGAGGATGGCTACACCTTC
TRBD2 TRBJ2-1 few TRBV7-9 CASSLQSLAGPGEQFF TGTGCCAGCAGCTTACAATCACTAGCGGGACCGGGGGAGCAGTTCTTC
NA TRBJ1-1 NA TRBV19 CASSITPGEAFF TGTGCCAGTAGTATAACTCCAGGTGAAGCTTTCTTT
NA TRBJ1-1 NA TRBV30 CAWRPLGTEAFF TGTGCCTGGAGACCCTTAGGCACTGAAGCTTTCTTT
NA TRBJ1-5 NA TRBV6-5 CASSVESGIQPQHF TGTGCCAGCAGCGTTGAATCGGGCATTCAGCCCCAGCATTTT
NA TRBJ2-2 once TRBV30 CAWREIPNTGELFF TGTGCCTGGAGGGAGATTCCGAACACCGGGGAGCTGTTTTTT
TRBD2 TRBJ2-5 NA TRBV7-9 CASSLAGGPETQYF TGTGCCAGCAGCTTAGCGGGAGGGCCTGAGACCCAGTACTTC
NA TRBJ1-1 NA TRBV11-3 CASEAGTEAFF TGTGCCAGCGAAGCCGGGACAGAAGCTTTCTTT
NA TRBJ2-1 NA TRBV7-2 CASSPRPGGPEQFF TGTGCCAGCAGCCCGAGACCGGGGGGCCCTGAGCAGTTCTTC
TRBD1 TRBJ1-3 NA TRBV18 CASSQTGTGSGNTIYF TGTGCCAGCTCACAGACCGGGACAGGGAGCGGAAACACCATATATTTT
NA TRBJ1-2 once TRBV7-9 CASSLGANYGYTF TGTGCCAGCAGCTTAGGAGCTAACTATGGCTACACCTTC
NA TRBJ1-5 NA TRBV28 CASRTTNQPQHF TGTGCCAGCAGGACCACGAATCAGCCCCAGCATTTT
TRBD1 TRBJ1-1 NA TRBV19 CASSIEGQGVNTEAFF TGTGCCAGTAGTATAGAGGGTCAGGGGGTGAACACTGAAGCTTTCTTT
NA TRBJ1-5 few TRBV19 CASSALTGSNQPQHF TGTGCCAGTAGTGCGCTGACAGGTTCCAATCAGCCCCAGCATTTT
TRBD1 TRBJ2-1 NA TRBV11-3 CASSSQTGTGYNEQFF TGTGCCAGCAGCTCACAAACCGGGACAGGCTACAATGAGCAGTTCTTC
TRBD2 TRBJ2-3 NA TRBV19 CASSIGRTSGSPDTQYF TGTGCCAGTAGTATAGGTAGGACAAGCGGGAGCCCAGATACGCAGTATTTT
NA TRBJ2-6 NA TRBV7-6 CASSARRGARGANVLTF TGTGCCAGCAGCGCCCGGAGGGGGGCGCGTGGGGCCAACGTCCTGACTTTC
TRBD2 TRBJ2-6 NA TRBV5-1 CASSLVLAGPRSGANVLTF TGCGCCAGCAGCTTGGTACTAGCGGGGCCCCGCTCTGGGGCCAACGTCCTGACTTTC
TRBD1 TRBJ2-1 NA TRBV3-1/TRBV3-2 CASSQRQGALYNEQFF TGTGCCAGCAGCCAAAGACAGGGGGCTCTTTACAATGAGCAGTTCTTC
NA TRBJ2-7 NA TRBV9 CASSALEQPYEQYF TGTGCCAGCAGCGCACTAGAACAACCCTACGAGCAGTACTTC
NA TRBJ2-6 NA TRBV4-1 CASSQETGFVTPGANVLTF TGCGCCAGCAGCCAGGAAACAGGGTTTGTCACCCCCGGGGCCAACGTCCTGACTTTC